This T cell receptor (beta chain) was observed in a study of blood T cell repertoires in COVID-19. Background on the study: Acute and convalescent COVID-19 samples came from the United States, Italy and Spain. T cells, B-cell-depleted T cells, or PBMCs supplied cDNA or gDNA.

V lost 6 bases to trimming and J lost 8 bases, with 11 bases between them. This CDR3 spans 12 amino acids. Germline V gives CDR1 MDHEN, CDR2 SYDVKM. Under the authors' procedure: Estimation of nucleated cell counts was performed using reference gene primer amplification. This table comes from immunoSEQ multiplex PCR, and its TCRdb copy is limited to in-frame clones, with some not included. That table supplies the V and J calls and clone size; D and trimming were determined from the DNA. The sample includes roughly 180,000 clones, about 88% of them seen just once. This rearrangement joins TRBV28 to TRBJ2-1; tentative D call: TRBD1 (5 bases). Sequencing used peripheral blood. The sequence was obtained from a woman between 25 and 40 years old with active or convalescent COVID-19. CDR3 nucleotides: TGTGCCAGCAGCCTGACAGTCGATGAGCAGTTCTTC. Amino acids: CASSLTVDEQFF. Full variable domain (remainder filled in from reference TRBV28 and TRBJ2-1): DVKVTQSSRYLVKRTGEKVFLECVQDMDHENMFWYRQDPGLGLRLIYFSYDVKMKEKGDIPEGYSVSREKKERFSLILESASTNQTSMYLCASSLTVDEQFFGPGTRLTVL.